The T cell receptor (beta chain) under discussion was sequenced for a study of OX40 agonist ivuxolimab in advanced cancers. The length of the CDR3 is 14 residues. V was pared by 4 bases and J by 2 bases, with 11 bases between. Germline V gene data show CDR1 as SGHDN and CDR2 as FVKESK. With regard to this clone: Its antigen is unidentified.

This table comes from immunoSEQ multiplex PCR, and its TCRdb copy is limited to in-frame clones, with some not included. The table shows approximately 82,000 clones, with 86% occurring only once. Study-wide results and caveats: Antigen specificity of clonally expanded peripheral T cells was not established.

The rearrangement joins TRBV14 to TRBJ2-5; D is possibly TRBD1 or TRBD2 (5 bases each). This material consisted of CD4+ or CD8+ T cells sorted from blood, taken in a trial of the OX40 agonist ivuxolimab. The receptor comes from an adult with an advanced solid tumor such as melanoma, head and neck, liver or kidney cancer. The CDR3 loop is CASSRGRSQETQYF. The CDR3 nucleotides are TGTGCCAGCAGCCGGGGACGGTCACAAGAGACCCAGTACTTC.